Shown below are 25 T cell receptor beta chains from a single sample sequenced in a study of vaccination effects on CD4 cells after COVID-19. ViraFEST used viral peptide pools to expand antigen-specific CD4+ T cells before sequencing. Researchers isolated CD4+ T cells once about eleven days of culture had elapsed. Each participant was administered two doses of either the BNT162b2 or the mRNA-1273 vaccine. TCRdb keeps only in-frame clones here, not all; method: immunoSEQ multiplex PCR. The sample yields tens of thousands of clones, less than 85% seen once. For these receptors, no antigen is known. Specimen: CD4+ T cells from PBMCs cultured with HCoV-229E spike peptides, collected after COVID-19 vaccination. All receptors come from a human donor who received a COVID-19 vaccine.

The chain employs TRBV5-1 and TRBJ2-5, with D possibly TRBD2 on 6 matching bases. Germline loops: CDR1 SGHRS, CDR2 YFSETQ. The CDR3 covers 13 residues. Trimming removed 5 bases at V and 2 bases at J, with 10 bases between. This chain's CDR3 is CASSRDLQETQYF. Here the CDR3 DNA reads TGCGCCAGCAGTCGGGACTTGCAAGAGACCCAGTACTTC.

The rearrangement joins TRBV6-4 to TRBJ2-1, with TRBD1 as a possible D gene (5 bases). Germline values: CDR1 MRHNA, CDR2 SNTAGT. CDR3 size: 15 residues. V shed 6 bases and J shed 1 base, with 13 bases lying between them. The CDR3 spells CASSPQGRSYNEQFF. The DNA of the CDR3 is TGTGCCAGCAGCCCCCAGGGTAGGTCCTACAATGAGCAGTTCTTC.

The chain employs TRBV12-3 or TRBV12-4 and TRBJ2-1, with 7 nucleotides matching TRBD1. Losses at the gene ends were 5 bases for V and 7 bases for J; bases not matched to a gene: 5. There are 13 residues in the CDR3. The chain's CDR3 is CASSPRGSNEQFF. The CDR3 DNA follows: TGTGCCAGCAGTCCCAGGGGGTCAAATGAGCAGTTCTTC.

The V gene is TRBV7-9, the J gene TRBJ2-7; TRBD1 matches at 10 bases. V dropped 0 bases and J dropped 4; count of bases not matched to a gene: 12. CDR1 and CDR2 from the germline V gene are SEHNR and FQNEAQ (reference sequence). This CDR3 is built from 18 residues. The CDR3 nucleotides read TGTGCCAGCAGCTTAGCGGGACAGGGGCTGACCGGCCGTTACGAGCAGTACTTC. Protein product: CASSLAGQGLTGRYEQYF.

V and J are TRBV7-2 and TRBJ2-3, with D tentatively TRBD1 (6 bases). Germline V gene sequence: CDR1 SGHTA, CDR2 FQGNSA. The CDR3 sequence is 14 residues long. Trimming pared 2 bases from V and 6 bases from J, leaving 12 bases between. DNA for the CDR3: TGTGCCAGCAGCTTAAAGCTGGGGGCGGATACGCAGTATTTT. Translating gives CASSLKLGADTQYF. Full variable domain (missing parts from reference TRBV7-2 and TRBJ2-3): GAGVSQSPSNKVTEKGKDVELRCDPISGHTALYWYRQSLGQGLEFLIYFQGNSAPDKSGLPSDRFSAERTGGSVSTLTIQRTQQEDSAVYLCASSLKLGADTQYFGPGTRLTVL.

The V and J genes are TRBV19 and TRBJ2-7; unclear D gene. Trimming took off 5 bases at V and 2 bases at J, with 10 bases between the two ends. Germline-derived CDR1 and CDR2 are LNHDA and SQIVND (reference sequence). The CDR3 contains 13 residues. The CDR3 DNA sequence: TGTGCCAGTAGTTTCCGAGAGACCTACGAGCAGTACTTC. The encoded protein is CASSFRETYEQYF. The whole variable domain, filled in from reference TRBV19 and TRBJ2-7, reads DGGITQSPKYLFRKEGQNVTLSCEQNLNHDAMYWYRQDPGQGLRLIYYSQIVNDFQKGDIAEGYSVSREKKESFPLTVTSAQKNPTAFYLCASSFRETYEQYFGPGTRLTVT.

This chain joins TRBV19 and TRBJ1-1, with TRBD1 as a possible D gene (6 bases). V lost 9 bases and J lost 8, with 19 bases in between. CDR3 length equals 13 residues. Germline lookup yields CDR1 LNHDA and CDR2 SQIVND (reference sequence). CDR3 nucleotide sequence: TGTGCCAGCCGCCGCGGGGGCACGTTGGAAGCTTTCTTT. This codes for CASRRGGTLEAFF. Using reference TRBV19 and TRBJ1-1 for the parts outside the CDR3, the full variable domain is DGGITQSPKYLFRKEGQNVTLSCEQNLNHDAMYWYRQDPGQGLRLIYYSQIVNDFQKGDIAEGYSVSREKKESFPLTVTSAQKNPTAFYLCASRRGGTLEAFFGQGTRLTVV.

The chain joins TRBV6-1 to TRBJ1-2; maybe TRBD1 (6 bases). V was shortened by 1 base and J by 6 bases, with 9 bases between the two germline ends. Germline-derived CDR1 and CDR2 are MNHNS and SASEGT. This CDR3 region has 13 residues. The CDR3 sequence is CASSEEQGNGYTF. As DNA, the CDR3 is TGTGCCAGCAGTGAAGAACAGGGAAATGGCTACACCTTC.

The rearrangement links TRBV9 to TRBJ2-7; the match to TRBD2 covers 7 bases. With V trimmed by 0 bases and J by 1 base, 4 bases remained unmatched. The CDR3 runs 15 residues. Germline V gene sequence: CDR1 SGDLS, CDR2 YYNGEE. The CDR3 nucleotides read TGTGCCAGCAGCGTAGCAGCGGGGCGGTCCTACGAGCAGTACTTC. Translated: CASSVAAGRSYEQYF. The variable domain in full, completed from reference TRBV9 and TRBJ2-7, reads DSGVTQTPKHLITATGQRVTLRCSPRSGDLSVYWYQQSLDQGLQFLIQYYNGEERAKGNILERFSAQQFPDLHSELNLSSLELGDSALYFCASSVAAGRSYEQYFGPGTRLTVT.

CDR3 in DNA: TGTGCCAGCAGACTTACAGGGGGCTCTGGAAACACCATATATTTT. As protein: CASRLTGGSGNTIYF. The chain combines TRBV27 with TRBJ1-3; 8 bases match TRBD1. The CDR3 has 15 residues. Germline V CDR1 and CDR2: MNHEY, SMNVEV (reference sequence). Losses at the gene ends were 6 bases for V and 0 bases for J; bases not matched to a gene: 4.

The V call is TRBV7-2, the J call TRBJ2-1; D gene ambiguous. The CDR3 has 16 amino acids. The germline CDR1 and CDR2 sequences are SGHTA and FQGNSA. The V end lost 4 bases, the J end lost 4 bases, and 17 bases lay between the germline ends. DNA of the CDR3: TGTGCCAGCAGCTCCGACGGCAGATCCTCTTACAATGAGCAGTTCTTC. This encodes CASSSDGRSSYNEQFF.

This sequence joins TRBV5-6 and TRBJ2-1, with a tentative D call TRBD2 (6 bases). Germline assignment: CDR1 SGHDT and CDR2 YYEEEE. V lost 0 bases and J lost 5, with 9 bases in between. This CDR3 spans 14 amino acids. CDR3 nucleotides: TGTGCCAGCAGCTTGGTGGACTATAACAATGAGCAGTTCTTC. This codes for CASSLVDYNNEQFF.

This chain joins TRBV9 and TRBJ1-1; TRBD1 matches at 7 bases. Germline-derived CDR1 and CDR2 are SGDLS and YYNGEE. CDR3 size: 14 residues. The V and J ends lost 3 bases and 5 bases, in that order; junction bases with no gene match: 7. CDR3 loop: CASSGETGRTEAFF. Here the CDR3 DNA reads TGTGCCAGCAGCGGAGAGACAGGGCGGACTGAAGCTTTCTTT.

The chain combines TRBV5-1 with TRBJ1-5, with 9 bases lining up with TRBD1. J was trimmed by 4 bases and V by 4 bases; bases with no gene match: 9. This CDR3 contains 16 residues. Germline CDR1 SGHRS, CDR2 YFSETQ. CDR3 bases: TGCGCCAGCAGCGCAGCCCCCGGGACAGGGAATCAGCCCCAGCATTTT. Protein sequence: CASSAAPGTGNQPQHF.

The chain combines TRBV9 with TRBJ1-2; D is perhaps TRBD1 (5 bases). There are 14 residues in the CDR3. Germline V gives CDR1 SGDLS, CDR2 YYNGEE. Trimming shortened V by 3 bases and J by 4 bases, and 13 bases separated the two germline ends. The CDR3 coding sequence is TGTGCCAGCAGCGCAACGGGACCGCGCTATGGCTACACCTTC. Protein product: CASSATGPRYGYTF.

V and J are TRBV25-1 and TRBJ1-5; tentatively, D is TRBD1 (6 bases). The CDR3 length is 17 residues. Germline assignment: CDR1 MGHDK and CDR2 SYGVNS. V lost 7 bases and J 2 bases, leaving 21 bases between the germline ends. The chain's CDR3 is CASTTVGEQGGNQPQHF. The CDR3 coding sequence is TGTGCCAGCACTACCGTGGGGGAACAGGGTGGCAATCAGCCCCAGCATTTT. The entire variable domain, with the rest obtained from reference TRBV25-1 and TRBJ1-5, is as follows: EADIYQTPRYLVIGTGKKITLECSQTMGHDKMYWYQQDPGMELHLIHYSYGVNSTEKGDLSSESTVSRIRTEHFPLTLESARPSHTSQYLCASTTVGEQGGNQPQHFGDGTRLSIL.

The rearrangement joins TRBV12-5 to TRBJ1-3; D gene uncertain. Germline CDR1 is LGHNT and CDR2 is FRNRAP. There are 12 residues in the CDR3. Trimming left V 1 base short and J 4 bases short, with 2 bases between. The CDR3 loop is CASGLGGNTIYF. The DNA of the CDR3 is TGTGCTAGTGGTTTGGGGGGAAACACCATATATTTT.

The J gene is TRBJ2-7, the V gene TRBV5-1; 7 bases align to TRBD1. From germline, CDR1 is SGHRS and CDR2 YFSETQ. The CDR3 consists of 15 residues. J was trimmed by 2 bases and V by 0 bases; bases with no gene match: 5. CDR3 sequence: CASSLGGTAPYEQYF. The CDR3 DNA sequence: TGCGCCAGCAGCTTGGGAGGGACAGCCCCCTACGAGCAGTACTTC.

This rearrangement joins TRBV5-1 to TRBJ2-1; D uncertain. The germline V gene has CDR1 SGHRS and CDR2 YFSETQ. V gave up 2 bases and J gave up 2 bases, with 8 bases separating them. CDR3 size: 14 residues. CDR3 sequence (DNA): TGCGCCAGCAGCTTTGCTGTTACCTACAATGAGCAGTTCTTC. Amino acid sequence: CASSFAVTYNEQFF.

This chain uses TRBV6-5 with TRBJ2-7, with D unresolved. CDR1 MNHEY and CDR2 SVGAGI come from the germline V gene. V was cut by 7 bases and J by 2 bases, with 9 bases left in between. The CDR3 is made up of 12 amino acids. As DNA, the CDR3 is TGTGCCAGCATGTGGCAGCCCTACGAGCAGTACTTC. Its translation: CASMWQPYEQYF.

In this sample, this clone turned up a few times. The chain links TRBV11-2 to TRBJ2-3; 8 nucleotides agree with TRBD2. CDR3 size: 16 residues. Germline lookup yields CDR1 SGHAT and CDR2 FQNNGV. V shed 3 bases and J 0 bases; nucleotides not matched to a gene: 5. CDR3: CASSFLAGTSTDTQYF. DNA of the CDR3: TGTGCCAGCAGCTTCTTAGCGGGGACTAGCACAGATACGCAGTATTTT.

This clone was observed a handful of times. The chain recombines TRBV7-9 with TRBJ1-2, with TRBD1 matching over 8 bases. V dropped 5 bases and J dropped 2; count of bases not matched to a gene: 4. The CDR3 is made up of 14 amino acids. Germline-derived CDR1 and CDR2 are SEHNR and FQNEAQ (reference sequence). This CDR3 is CASSSGTGNYGYTF. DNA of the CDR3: TGTGCCAGCAGCAGCGGGACAGGCAACTATGGCTACACCTTC.

CDR3 sequence: CASRPDRASSPLHF. CDR3 coding DNA: TGTGCCAGCAGGCCGGACAGGGCGAGTTCACCCCTCCACTTT. This chain connects TRBV6-5 to TRBJ1-6, with 8 positions matching TRBD1. Germline CDR1 reads MNHEY; CDR2 reads SVGAGI. V shed 6 bases and J 9 bases; nucleotides not matched to a gene: 7. This CDR3 contains 14 residues.

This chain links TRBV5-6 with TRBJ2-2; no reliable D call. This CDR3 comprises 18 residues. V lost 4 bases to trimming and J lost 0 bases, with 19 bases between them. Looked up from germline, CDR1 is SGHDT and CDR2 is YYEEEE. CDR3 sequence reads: CASSPSRGTGSNTGELFF. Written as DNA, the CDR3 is TGTGCCAGCAGCCCCTCTCGAGGTACTGGATCGAACACCGGGGAGCTGTTTTTT.

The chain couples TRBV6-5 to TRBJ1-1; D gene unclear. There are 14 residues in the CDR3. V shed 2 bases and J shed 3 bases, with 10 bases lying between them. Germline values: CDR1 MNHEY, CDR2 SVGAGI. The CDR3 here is CASSYDRLDTEAFF. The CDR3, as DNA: TGTGCCAGCAGTTACGATCGGCTTGACACTGAAGCTTTCTTT.